This TCR beta chain emerged from a study of blood T cells in healthy people across ages. This clonotype was seen only once. A single base separates this from a much larger clone, so it may be a read error. A J-beta primer mix and a sample-barcoded 5' primer were used in a second PCR of about 7 to 12 cycles. Every sample gave at least 2.5 million paired-end reads containing CDR3. TCRdb reanalysed the 5' RACE reads using MiXCR and keeps one entry per CDR3 protein. Among approximately 700,000 distinct CDR3 sequences listed, 32% were seen once. The CDR3 covers 13 residues. CDR1 MNHNS and CDR2 SASEGT come from the germline V gene. Peripheral blood samples of 9 to 10 milliliters were drawn from each donor. RNA extraction gave at least 5 micrograms of total RNA per sample.

The sequence was collected from a woman of 80 years or more in good health. V gene TRBV6-1 combines with J gene TRBJ1-5; no firm D call. Material for sequencing was blood. This CDR3 reads CASSETSKQPQHF. CDR3 DNA sequence: TGTGCCAGCAGTGAAACGAGCAAGCAGCCCCAGCATTTT.